The 7 T cell receptor beta chains presented below share a single source sample, sequenced in a study of cytomegalovirus exposure and HLA in healthy donors. PCR was performed using 60 Vbeta and 13 Jbeta primers. Using immunoSEQ multiplex PCR, the repertoire was profiled, and TCRdb retains in-frame clones only, with some absent. The profile shows roughly 160,000 clones, around three quarters of them singletons. The sequenced sample was PBMCs. These receptors were collected from a man aged 35-49 years in good health and CMV-seronegative.

In this sample, this clone turned up a few times. The rearrangement joins TRBV6-1 to TRBJ2-7, with TRBD1 matching 8 bases. J was trimmed by 6 bases and V by 5 bases; bases with no gene match: 12. Germline loops: CDR1 MNHNS, CDR2 SASEGT. This CDR3 has 15 residues. The CDR3 spells CASSPRTGTSGEQYF. The CDR3 DNA follows: TGTGCCAGCAGTCCTAGGACAGGGACTTCTGGCGAGCAGTACTTC.

The rearrangement links TRBV15 to TRBJ2-5; 7 nucleotides match TRBD1. Germline V gives CDR1 LNHNV, CDR2 YYDKDF (reference sequence). With 1 base clipped from V and 4 bases from J, the junction kept 9 bases outside the gene matches. The CDR3 runs to 16 residues. Written as DNA, the CDR3 is TGTGCCACCAGCAGAGGGACCGGACAGGCCGCAGAGACCCAGTACTTC. As protein: CATSRGTGQAAETQYF.

This clone was seen a few times. The chain joins TRBV30 to TRBJ2-2; D perhaps matches TRBD2 (6 bases). Germline values: CDR1 GTSNPN, CDR2 SVGIG (reference sequence). V lost 3 bases and J 2 bases, leaving 16 bases between the germline ends. There are 16 residues in the CDR3. CDR3 amino acids: CAWSAGTSHNTGELFF. The CDR3 DNA reads TGTGCCTGGAGCGCAGGGACTTCCCACAACACCGGGGAGCTGTTTTTT.

The rearrangement links TRBV7-9 to TRBJ1-4; D is ambiguous. V was shortened by 2 bases and J by 6 bases, with 25 bases between the two germline ends. The V gene's germline CDR1 is SEHNR and CDR2 FQNEAQ (reference sequence). The CDR3 runs to 19 residues. The CDR3 loop reads CASSLRRGVQRALDEKLFF. CDR3 in DNA: TGTGCCAGCAGCTTAAGGAGAGGCGTGCAGCGGGCCCTTGATGAAAAACTGTTTTTT.

The CDR3 DNA reads as TGTGCCATCAGCCTCACAGAGAACACCGGGGAGCTGTTTTTT. It encodes CAISLTENTGELFF. This sequence joins TRBV10-3 and TRBJ2-2; D unclear. V was shortened by 6 bases and J by 1 base, with 9 bases between the two germline ends. CDR1 and CDR2 (germline): ENHRY, SYGVKD. The CDR3 loop spans 14 amino acids.

This rearrangement joins TRBV19 to TRBJ2-7; D remains unclear. Trimming cost V 1 base and J 2 bases, with 9 bases left between them. Germline V gene sequence: CDR1 LNHDA, CDR2 SQIVND (reference sequence). The CDR3 sequence is 14 residues long. The CDR3 DNA follows: TGTGCCAGTAGTATAGCTGCAGTTACCTACGAGCAGTACTTC. Translated: CASSIAAVTYEQYF.

This chain connects TRBV11-1 to TRBJ2-1; TRBD1 aligns across 8 bases. The CDR3 has 14 residues. Germline CDR1 and CDR2: SGHAT and FQDESV (reference sequence). The trim removed 5 bases at V and 10 bases at J, leaving 10 bases unmatched. Written as DNA, the CDR3 is TGTGCCAGCAGCATGGAGACAGGGGAGAGGGAGCAGTTCTTC. This gives the protein CASSMETGEREQFF.